This note documents a single TCR beta chain sequence. In germline, CDR1 is MGHRA, CDR2 YSYEKL. This CDR3 has 16 residues. TCRdb re-called the 5' RACE reads, yielding one record per CDR3 amino acid sequence without DNA. The sample totals about 380,000 distinct CDR3 sequences. This entry comes from a study of monozygotic twins with inflammatory bowel disease. This TCR came from a human donor with ulcerative colitis or Crohn's disease, or a healthy co-twin of an affected twin (not recorded which). The chain has TRBV4-1 and TRBJ1-5. The sample was blood. The CDR3 spells CASSQEGTASNQPQHF.